A selection of T cell receptor beta chains follows, all from one sample in a study of radiotherapy plus CTLA-4 blockade in lung cancer. Only in-frame clones appear in the TCRdb table, and some are missing; sequencing was by immunoSEQ multiplex PCR. Among 90,000 to 95,000 clones listed, roughly four fifths were seen once. The specimen comprised peripheral blood, sampled from a patient treated with radiotherapy plus ipilimumab. The receptor set was obtained from a human donor with non-small cell lung cancer who had stable disease on radiotherapy plus ipilimumab. CDR3s include the opening cysteine and the closing phenylalanine or tryptophan. The D gene is left open where the match is weak. Clone size is shown for a subset of rows, as once, few, many or a class of expanded clone.

V	J	D	size	DNA	CDR3
TRBV19	TRBJ2-7	.	.	TGTGCCAGTAGTAATCCAGGGGGGAGCTCCTACGAGCAGTACTTC	CASSNPGGSSYEQYF
TRBV11-2	TRBJ1-2	.	.	TGTGCCAGCAGCTTAATGCCGGGGGCGAGGTACGGCTACACCTTC	CASSLMPGARYGYTF
TRBV2	TRBJ1-2	.	.	TGTGCCAGCAGTGAGGCAGGCCTTGGCTATGGCTACACCTTC	CASSEAGLGYGYTF
TRBV2	TRBJ1-2	.	.	TGTGCCAGCAGGAATTATGGGGGGGGAGATAACTATGGCTACACCTTC	CASRNYGGGDNYGYTF
TRBV10-1	TRBJ1-1	.	.	TGCGCCAGCAGTGAGTCTAGGAGAAGGACTGAAGCTTTCTTT	CASSESRRRTEAFF
TRBV4-2	TRBJ2-5	.	.	TGTGCCAGCAGCCAAGGTTCGTTACAGGGCCAAGAGACCCAGTACTTC	CASSQGSLQGQETQYF
TRBV28	TRBJ2-1	TRBD2	few	TGTGCCAGCAGGGGAGGGGGACTAGGGGCCTACAATGAGCAGTTCTTC	CASRGGGLGAYNEQFF
TRBV30	TRBJ1-3	.	.	TGTGCCTGGAGTAAAAACTCTGGAAACACCATATATTTT	CAWSKNSGNTIYF
TRBV7-9	TRBJ2-1	.	.	TGTGCCAGCAGCCGATTGGGGGGGCGGACTCCCGTTGACAATGAGCAGTTCTTC	CASSRLGGRTPVDNEQFF
TRBV7-9	TRBJ2-7	.	.	TGTGCCAGCAGCCCCTCGGCCGGGGCAGGATCCTACGAGCAGTACTTC	CASSPSAGAGSYEQYF
TRBV7-6	TRBJ2-7	.	.	TGTGCCAGCAGCTTAAACGCGGCGGGGATCTACGAGCAGTACTTC	CASSLNAAGIYEQYF
TRBV6-4	TRBJ2-1	.	once	TGTGCCAGCAGTGCCGACTACAACAATGAGCAGTTCTTC	CASSADYNNEQFF
TRBV11-2	TRBJ2-7	TRBD1	.	TGTGCCAGCAGCCCAGGGGGCTCCTACGAGCAGTACTTC	CASSPGGSYEQYF
TRBV30	TRBJ2-5	TRBD1	.	TGTGCCCTAAATCACGGGACAGCCGTCGGGCGGGCCCAGTACTTC	CALNHGTAVGRAQYF
TRBV29-1	TRBJ2-7	TRBD1	.	TGCAGCGTTGTAGTACAGGGGCTCCGGTACGAGCAGTACTTC	CSVVVQGLRYEQYF
TRBV29-1	TRBJ2-7	.	.	TGCAGCGTTGAAGGGAGCCCGGACCACCTGCCTTACGAGCAGTACTTC	CSVEGSPDHLPYEQYF
TRBV29-1	TRBJ1-2	.	.	TGCAGCGTTGCCGCGCGGGGGAAGGGCTACACCTTC	CSVAARGKGYTF